The 9 T cell receptor beta chains below were found in one sample sequenced in a study of cytomegalovirus exposure and HLA in healthy donors. The study ran its PCR with 60 Vbeta and 13 Jbeta primers. Only in-frame clones appear in the TCRdb table, and some are missing; sequencing was by immunoSEQ multiplex PCR. The data hold about 160,000 clones, with 81% observed a single time. The sequenced material came from PBMCs. These TCRs come from a woman aged 18-29 years in good health and CMV-seronegative.

The chain couples TRBV2 to TRBJ2-5, with TRBD2 matching over 9 bases. Looked up from germline, CDR1 is SNHLY and CDR2 is FYNNEI. V lost 6 bases to trimming and J lost 1 base; unmatched junction nucleotides: 6. CDR3 size: 15 residues. For the CDR3, the DNA is TGTGCCAGCAGAGCGACTAGCGGCCTCCAAGAGACCCAGTACTTC. It translates to CASRATSGLQETQYF.

This sequence joins TRBV7-6 and TRBJ2-1, with TRBD1 identical over 9 bases. The germline V gene encodes CDR1 SGHVS and CDR2 FNYEAQ. The length of the CDR3 is 17 residues. The junction had 16 bases not matched to a gene; V was cut back by 1 base and J by 12 bases. The CDR3 DNA reads as TGTGCCAGCAGCTTAGACGTTTCCGGGACAGGGTCTATAGGGCAGTTCTTC. It encodes CASSLDVSGTGSIGQFF.

This clone was counted only a few times. J is TRBJ1-1 and V is TRBV5-4; D uncertain. This CDR3 spans 12 amino acids. The V gene's germline CDR1 is SGHNT and CDR2 YYREEE (reference sequence). V lost 2 bases to trimming and J lost 1 base, with 3 bases between them. CDR3 bases: TGTGCCAGCAGCTTCGGGAACACTGAAGCTTTCTTT. Protein sequence: CASSFGNTEAFF.

This clone was recorded once. The chain couples TRBV28 to TRBJ2-5; D is perhaps TRBD1 (5 bases). CDR1 MDHEN and CDR2 SYDVKM come from the germline V gene. This CDR3 is built from 15 residues. Trimming removed 6 bases at V and 7 bases at J, with 21 bases between. This chain's CDR3 is CASSPVGLRSGTQYF. The CDR3 bases are TGTGCCAGCAGCCCCGTGGGGCTCCGGTCGGGGACCCAGTACTTC.

The chain employs TRBV28 and TRBJ2-1, with 11 bases fitting TRBD2. Germline-derived CDR1 and CDR2 are MDHEN and SYDVKM. V shed 5 bases and J 3 bases; nucleotides not matched to a gene: 3. The CDR3 sequence is 15 residues long. The CDR3 coding sequence is TGTGCCAGCAGTCTGACTAGCGGGAACTACAATGAGCAGTTCTTC. This gives the protein CASSLTSGNYNEQFF.

This chain uses TRBV29-1 with TRBJ2-1, with 9 bases matching TRBD2. This CDR3 is 15 amino acids long. Germline V CDR1 and CDR2: SQVTM, ANQGSEA. V was pared by 1 base and J by 10 bases, with 11 bases of the junction left unmatched. The CDR3 bases are TGCAGCGTTGAAGGGGGCGCGGGGGGGCCAACGGAGCAGTTCTTC. It translates to CSVEGGAGGPTEQFF.

This sequence joins TRBV2 and TRBJ1-1; 9 bases agree with TRBD1. V lost 6 bases and J lost 7; bases outside the gene matches: 9. The CDR3 is 14 residues long. CDR1 is SNHLY and CDR2 is FYNNEI in the germline V gene. The CDR3 here is CASRQEGQGGEAFF. The CDR3 region has the DNA TGTGCCAGCAGACAGGAGGGACAGGGAGGTGAAGCTTTCTTT. Together with reference TRBV2 and TRBJ1-1, the CDR3 gives the full variable domain: EPEVTQTPSHQVTQMGQEVILRCVPISNHLYFYWYRQILGQKVEFLVSFYNNEISEKSEIFDDQFSVERPDGSNFTLKIRSTKLEDSAMYFCASRQEGQGGEAFFGQGTRLTVV.

The gene calls are TRBV7-8 and TRBJ1-1; D is ambiguous. This CDR3 is built from 16 residues. Looked up from germline, CDR1 is SGHVS and CDR2 is FQNEAQ. The V gene lost 3 bases and the J gene lost 6 bases, with 20 bases spanning the gap. The CDR3 is CASSFPLLVSSAEAFF. Here the CDR3 DNA reads TGTGCCAGCAGCTTTCCCCTTCTGGTGAGTTCGGCTGAAGCTTTCTTT.

This clone was counted between two and nine times. V is TRBV28 and J is TRBJ1-1, with TRBD1 matching 7 bases. Looked up from germline, CDR1 is MDHEN and CDR2 is SYDVKM. V shed 4 bases and J 1 base; nucleotides not matched to a gene: 3. The length of the CDR3 is 14 residues. The CDR3 DNA reads as TGTGCCAGCAGTTCGGGACAGAGGAACACTGAAGCTTTCTTT. As protein: CASSSGQRNTEAFF. The full variable domain, rest sourced from reference TRBV28 and TRBJ1-1, is DVKVTQSSRYLVKRTGEKVFLECVQDMDHENMFWYRQDPGLGLRLIYFSYDVKMKEKGDIPEGYSVSREKKERFSLILESASTNQTSMYLCASSSGQRNTEAFFGQGTRLTVV.